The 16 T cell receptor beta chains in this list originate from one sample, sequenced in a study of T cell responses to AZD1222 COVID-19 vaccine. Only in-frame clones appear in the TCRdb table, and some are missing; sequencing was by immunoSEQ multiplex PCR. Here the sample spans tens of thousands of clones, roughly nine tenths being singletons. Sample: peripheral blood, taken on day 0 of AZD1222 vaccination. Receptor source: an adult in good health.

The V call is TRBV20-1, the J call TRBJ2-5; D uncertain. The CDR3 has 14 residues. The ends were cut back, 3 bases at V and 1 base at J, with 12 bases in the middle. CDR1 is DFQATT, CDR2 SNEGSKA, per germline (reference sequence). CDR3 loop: CSASGDLAQETQYF. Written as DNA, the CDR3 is TGCAGTGCTAGTGGTGACTTGGCCCAAGAGACCCAGTACTTC.

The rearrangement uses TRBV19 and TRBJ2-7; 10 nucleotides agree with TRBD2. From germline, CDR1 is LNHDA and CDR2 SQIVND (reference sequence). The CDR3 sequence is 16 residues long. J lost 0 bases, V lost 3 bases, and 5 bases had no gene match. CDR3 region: CASSIRTSGNSYEQYF. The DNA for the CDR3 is TGTGCCAGTAGTATTCGGACTAGCGGCAACTCCTACGAGCAGTACTTC.

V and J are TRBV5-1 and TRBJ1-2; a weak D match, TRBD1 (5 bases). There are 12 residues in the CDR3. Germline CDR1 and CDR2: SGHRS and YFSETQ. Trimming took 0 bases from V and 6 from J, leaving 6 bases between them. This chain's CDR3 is CASSLAGDGYTF. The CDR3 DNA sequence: TGCGCCAGCAGCTTGGCGGGGGATGGCTACACCTTC.

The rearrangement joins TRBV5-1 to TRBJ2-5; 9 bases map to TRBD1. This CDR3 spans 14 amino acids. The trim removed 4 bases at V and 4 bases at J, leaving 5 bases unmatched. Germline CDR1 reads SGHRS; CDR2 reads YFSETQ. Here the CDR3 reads CASSTGTGRETQYF. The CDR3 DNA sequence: TGCGCCAGCAGCACGGGGACAGGGAGAGAGACCCAGTACTTC.

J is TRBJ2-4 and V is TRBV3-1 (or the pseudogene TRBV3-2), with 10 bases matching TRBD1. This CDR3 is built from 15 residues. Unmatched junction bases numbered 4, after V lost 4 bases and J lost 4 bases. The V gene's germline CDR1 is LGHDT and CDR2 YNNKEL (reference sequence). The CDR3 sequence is CASSLWGQGKNIQYF. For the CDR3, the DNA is TGTGCCAGCAGCCTTTGGGGACAGGGGAAAAACATTCAGTACTTC.

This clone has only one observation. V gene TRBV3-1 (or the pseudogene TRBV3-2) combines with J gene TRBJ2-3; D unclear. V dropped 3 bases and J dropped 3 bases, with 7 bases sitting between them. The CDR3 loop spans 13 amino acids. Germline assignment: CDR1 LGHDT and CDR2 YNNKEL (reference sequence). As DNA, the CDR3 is TGTGCCAGCAGCCACGGACGGACAGATACGCAGTATTTT. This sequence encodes CASSHGRTDTQYF.

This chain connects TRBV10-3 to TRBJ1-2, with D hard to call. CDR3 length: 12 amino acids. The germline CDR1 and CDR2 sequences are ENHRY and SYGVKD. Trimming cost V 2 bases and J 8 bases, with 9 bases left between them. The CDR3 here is CAISEGLWGYTF. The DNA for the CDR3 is TGTGCCATCAGTGAGGGACTTTGGGGCTACACCTTC.

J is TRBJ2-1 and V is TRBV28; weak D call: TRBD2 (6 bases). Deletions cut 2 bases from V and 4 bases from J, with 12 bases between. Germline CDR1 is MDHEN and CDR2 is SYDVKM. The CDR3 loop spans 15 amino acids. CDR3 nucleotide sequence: TGTGCCAGCAGTTTAACGGCGGGATCATACAATGAGCAGTTCTTC. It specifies CASSLTAGSYNEQFF.

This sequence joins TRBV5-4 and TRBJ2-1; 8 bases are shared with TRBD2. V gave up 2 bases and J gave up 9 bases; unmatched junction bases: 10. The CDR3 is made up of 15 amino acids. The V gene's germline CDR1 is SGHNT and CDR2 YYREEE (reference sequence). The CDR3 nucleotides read TGTGCCAGCAGCTTAATTTCACGAGCGGGAGTTGAGCAGTTCTTC. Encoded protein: CASSLISRAGVEQFF.

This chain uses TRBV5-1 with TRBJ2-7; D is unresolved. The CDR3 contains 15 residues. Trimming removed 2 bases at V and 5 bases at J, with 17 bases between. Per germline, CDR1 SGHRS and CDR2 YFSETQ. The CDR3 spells CASSFETGLVDEQYF. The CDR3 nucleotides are TGCGCCAGCAGCTTCGAAACCGGGCTAGTCGACGAGCAGTACTTC.

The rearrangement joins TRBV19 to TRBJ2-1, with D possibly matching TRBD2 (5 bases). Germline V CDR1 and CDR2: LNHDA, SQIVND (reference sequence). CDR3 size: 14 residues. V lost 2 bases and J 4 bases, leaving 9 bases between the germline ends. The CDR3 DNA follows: TGTGCCAGTAGTATACGGATAGCGTACAATGAGCAGTTCTTC. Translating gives CASSIRIAYNEQFF.

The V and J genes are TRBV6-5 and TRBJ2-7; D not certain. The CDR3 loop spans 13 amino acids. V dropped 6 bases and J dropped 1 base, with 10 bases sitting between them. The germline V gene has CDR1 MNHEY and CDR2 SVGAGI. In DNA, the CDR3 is TGTGCCAGCAGAAAACAGCAGTCCTACGAGCAGTACTTC. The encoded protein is CASRKQQSYEQYF.

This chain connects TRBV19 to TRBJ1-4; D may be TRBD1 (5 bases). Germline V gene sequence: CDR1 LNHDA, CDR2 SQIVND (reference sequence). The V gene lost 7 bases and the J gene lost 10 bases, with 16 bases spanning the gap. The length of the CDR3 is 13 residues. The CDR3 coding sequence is TGTGCCAGTACCTACTCTCCCGGGGGAAAACTGTTTTTT. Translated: CASTYSPGGKLFF.

CDR3 sequence (DNA): TGTGCCAACTCCAAAGGGAGGGGCCAGTACTTC. Translated: CANSKGRGQYF. The chain links TRBV21-1 to TRBJ2-5; no DNA check was done on the table's D call, TRBD2. TRBV21-1 represents a pseudogene. This CDR3 has 11 residues.

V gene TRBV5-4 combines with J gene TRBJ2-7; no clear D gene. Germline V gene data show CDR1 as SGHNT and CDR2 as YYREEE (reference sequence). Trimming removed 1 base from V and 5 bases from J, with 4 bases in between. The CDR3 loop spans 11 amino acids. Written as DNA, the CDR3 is TGTGCCAGCAGCTTGCAAAACGAGCAGTACTTC. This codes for CASSLQNEQYF.

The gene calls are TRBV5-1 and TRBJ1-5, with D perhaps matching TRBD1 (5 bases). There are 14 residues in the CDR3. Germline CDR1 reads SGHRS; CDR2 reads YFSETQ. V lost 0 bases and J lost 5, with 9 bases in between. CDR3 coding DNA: TGCGCCAGCAGCTTGGGGGGCCTAGATCAGCCCCAGCATTTT. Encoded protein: CASSLGGLDQPQHF.